This TCR beta chain was documented in a study of tumor-infiltrating lymphocytes in oesophageal squamous cell carcinoma. There are 17 residues in the CDR3. CDR1 and CDR2 from the germline V gene are MGHRA and YSYEKL. Trimming at V came to 0 bases and at J to 6 bases, leaving 11 bases not matched to a gene. Each CDR3 protein is one row after TCRdb ran MiXCR on the PCR reads. The data contain 9,000 or so distinct CDR3 sequences, about 70% of them singletons. The chain joins TRBV4-1 to TRBJ1-5, with TRBD1 matching 7 bases. Input material: esophageal tumor tissue. This clonotype originated in a female donor with esophageal squamous cell carcinoma. CDR3 nucleotides: TGCGCCAGCAGCCAAGAAAGTGGCAGGGGGTTCAGTCAGCCCCAGCATTTT. The encoded protein is CASSQESGRGFSQPQHF.